The T cell receptor beta chain under discussion was sequenced for a study of T cells in Graves' hyperthyroidism and ophthalmopathy. Whole-study results and caveats: Most thyroid clonotypes that were expanded above 0.001 also turned up in blood.

Patients aged 18 to 65 had newly diagnosed hyperthyroidism of under 2 months' duration. Uncontrolled infections, other autoimmune diseases, pregnancy or lactation led to exclusion of patients. Amplification yielded TCR beta CDR3 regions, with RNA transcripts as the source. HTBI primers were the set used in a first-round RT-PCR of the TCR CDR3. Each CDR3 protein is one row after TCRdb ran MiXCR on the multiplex PCR reads. The sample holds around 690,000 distinct CDR3 sequences, roughly 17% seen once. There are a few counts of this clonotype. The antigen is unknown. Sequenced material: blood. This TCR was recovered from a man aged 50-59 years with Graves' hyperthyroidism.

CDR3 DNA sequence: TGCGCCAGCTCCGGGACAGGGGACAGGAACACTGAAGCTTTCTTT. Translated: CASSGTGDRNTEAFF. The J gene is TRBJ1-1, the V gene TRBV5-1; TRBD1 aligns across 10 bases. Germline CDR1 reads SGHRS; CDR2 reads YFSETQ. V was clipped by 7 bases and J by 1 base; unmatched bases: 7. The CDR3 extends over 15 amino acids.